Listed below are T cell receptor beta chains from one sample, sequenced in a study of cytomegalovirus exposure and HLA in healthy donors. The repertoire was sequenced with immunoSEQ multiplex PCR; TCRdb's copy has only in-frame clones and lacks some. This table holds around 210,000 clones. What was sequenced was PBMCs. The receptors stem from a girl aged 2-10 years in good health and CMV-seropositive. CDR3s include the opening cysteine and the closing phenylalanine or tryptophan. The D gene is left open where the match is weak.

J gene: TRBJ1-1; D gene: NA; V gene: TRBV28; CDR3 protein: CASSDVSEEAFF; CDR3 DNA: TGTGCCAGCAGTGACGTCAGTGAGGAGGCTTTCTTT
J gene: TRBJ2-1; D gene: TRBD1; V gene: TRBV27; CDR3 protein: CASSSTGTGANEQFF; CDR3 DNA: TGTGCCAGCAGTTCAACCGGGACAGGGGCCAATGAGCAGTTCTTC
J gene: TRBJ2-7; D gene: TRBD2; V gene: TRBV7-2; CDR3 protein: CASSLGSGLAVYEQYF; CDR3 DNA: TGTGCCAGCAGCTTAGGATCCGGACTAGCGGTTTACGAGCAGTACTTC
J gene: TRBJ1-1; D gene: NA; V gene: TRBV2; CDR3 protein: CASSPGRSQNTEAFF; CDR3 DNA: TGTGCCAGCAGCCCCGGCAGGTCTCAGAACACTGAAGCTTTCTTT
J gene: TRBJ2-4; D gene: TRBD1; V gene: TRBV28; CDR3 protein: CASSTTGVVKNIQYF; CDR3 DNA: TGTGCCAGCAGCACGACAGGGGTCGTGAAAAACATTCAGTACTTC
J gene: TRBJ1-1; D gene: TRBD1; V gene: TRBV6-5; CDR3 protein: CASSWTGTEAFF; CDR3 DNA: TGTGCCAGCAGCTGGACAGGTACTGAAGCTTTCTTT
J gene: TRBJ2-1; D gene: TRBD1; V gene: TRBV27; CDR3 protein: CASSFGTGAVNEQFF; CDR3 DNA: TGTGCCAGCAGTTTCGGGACAGGGGCCGTCAATGAGCAGTTCTTC
J gene: TRBJ2-1; D gene: NA; V gene: TRBV16; CDR3 protein: CASSRPLENEQFF; CDR3 DNA: TGTGCCAGCAGCCGGCCCCTAGAGAATGAGCAGTTCTTC
J gene: TRBJ2-7; D gene: NA; V gene: TRBV6-1; CDR3 protein: CASSETVSYEQYF; CDR3 DNA: TGTGCCAGCAGTGAAACAGTCTCCTACGAGCAGTACTTC
J gene: TRBJ2-7; D gene: NA; V gene: TRBV19; CDR3 protein: CASSIVWGGHGYEQYF; CDR3 DNA: TGTGCCAGTAGTATAGTTTGGGGAGGACACGGCTACGAGCAGTACTTC
J gene: TRBJ2-3; D gene: NA; V gene: TRBV4-1; CDR3 protein: CASSQEGWGGTDTQYF; CDR3 DNA: TGCGCCAGCAGCCAAGAGGGTTGGGGGGGCACAGATACGCAGTATTTT
J gene: TRBJ2-2; D gene: NA; V gene: TRBV7-8; CDR3 protein: CASSFPRQINTGELFF; CDR3 DNA: TGTGCCAGCAGCTTCCCCCGACAGATCAACACCGGGGAGCTGTTTTTT
J gene: TRBJ2-7; D gene: TRBD2; V gene: TRBV27; CDR3 protein: CASSIRLAGGPPPYEQYF; CDR3 DNA: TGTGCCAGCAGTATCCGACTAGCGGGAGGGCCACCACCCTACGAGCAGTACTTC
J gene: TRBJ2-5; D gene: TRBD1; V gene: TRBV10-2; CDR3 protein: CASSDGTGGASETQYF; CDR3 DNA: TGCGCCAGCAGTGACGGTACAGGGGGCGCGTCAGAGACCCAGTACTTC
J gene: TRBJ2-7; D gene: NA; V gene: TRBV28; CDR3 protein: CASRPHFGAGAKQYF; CDR3 DNA: TGTGCCAGCAGACCCCATTTCGGAGCGGGCGCGAAGCAGTACTTC
J gene: TRBJ1-1; D gene: NA; V gene: TRBV19; CDR3 protein: CASSTQLNTEAFF; CDR3 DNA: TGTGCCAGTAGTACACAGTTGAACACTGAAGCTTTCTTT
J gene: TRBJ2-1; D gene: NA; V gene: TRBV27; CDR3 protein: CASSSAGLSNEQFF; CDR3 DNA: TGTGCCAGCAGTTCCGCGGGACTCTCCAATGAGCAGTTCTTC
J gene: TRBJ1-4; D gene: NA; V gene: TRBV27; CDR3 protein: CASSTHQAGNEKLFF; CDR3 DNA: TGTGCCAGCAGTACCCATCAGGCGGGTAATGAAAAACTGTTTTTT
J gene: TRBJ2-7; D gene: TRBD2; V gene: TRBV27; CDR3 protein: CASRVLAGGPSDEQYF; CDR3 DNA: TGTGCCAGCAGGGTCCTAGCGGGAGGGCCCTCGGATGAGCAGTACTTC
J gene: TRBJ1-5; D gene: NA; V gene: TRBV28; CDR3 protein: CASSLIPGDWDQPQHF; CDR3 DNA: TGTGCCAGCAGTCTAATTCCAGGGGATTGGGATCAGCCCCAGCATTTT
J gene: TRBJ2-1; D gene: TRBD1; V gene: TRBV4-1; CDR3 protein: CASSQGPGGNSVEQFF; CDR3 DNA: TGCGCCAGCAGCCAAGGTCCAGGGGGCAATTCGGTTGAGCAGTTCTTC
J gene: TRBJ2-7; D gene: TRBD2; V gene: TRBV27; CDR3 protein: CASSSSKGLAGSYEQYF; CDR3 DNA: TGTGCCAGCAGTTCTAGTAAGGGACTAGCGGGGTCGTACGAGCAGTACTTC
J gene: TRBJ1-1; D gene: NA; V gene: TRBV6-1; CDR3 protein: CASSGGPRTEAFF; CDR3 DNA: TGTGCCAGCAGCGGGGGACCAAGAACTGAAGCTTTCTTT
J gene: TRBJ2-1; D gene: TRBD2; V gene: TRBV29-1; CDR3 protein: CSVALRLAAHNEQFF; CDR3 DNA: TGCAGCGTGGCCCTCCGGCTAGCGGCTCACAATGAGCAGTTCTTC
J gene: TRBJ2-7; D gene: TRBD2; V gene: TRBV9; CDR3 protein: CASSPTRGLAEKYEQYF; CDR3 DNA: TGTGCCAGCAGCCCCACGAGGGGACTAGCGGAAAAGTACGAGCAGTACTTC
J gene: TRBJ2-5; D gene: NA; V gene: TRBV11-2; CDR3 protein: CASSVGGETQYF; CDR3 DNA: TGTGCCAGCAGCGTTGGCGGAGAGACCCAGTACTTC
J gene: TRBJ1-1; D gene: NA; V gene: TRBV5-1; CDR3 protein: CASSSEVAPNTEAFF; CDR3 DNA: TGCGCCAGCAGCTCTGAGGTCGCCCCGAACACTGAAGCTTTCTTT
J gene: TRBJ2-7; D gene: TRBD2; V gene: TRBV10-2; CDR3 protein: CASRALISGRAGYEQYF; CDR3 DNA: TGCGCCAGCAGGGCCCTAATTAGCGGGAGGGCCGGGTACGAGCAGTACTTC
J gene: TRBJ2-1; D gene: TRBD2; V gene: TRBV11-3; CDR3 protein: CASSLGGTRNEQFF; CDR3 DNA: TGTGCCAGCAGCTTAGGAGGGACTAGGAATGAGCAGTTCTTC
J gene: TRBJ2-3; D gene: TRBD1; V gene: TRBV19; CDR3 protein: CASRTQGARGLDTQYF; CDR3 DNA: TGTGCCAGTAGAACACAGGGGGCGAGAGGTCTAGATACGCAGTATTTT
J gene: TRBJ2-5; D gene: TRBD2; V gene: TRBV7-9; CDR3 protein: CASSLDGLGVSETQYF; CDR3 DNA: TGTGCCAGCAGCTTAGACGGACTAGGAGTGTCAGAGACCCAGTACTTC
J gene: TRBJ2-7; D gene: TRBD2; V gene: TRBV7-8; CDR3 protein: CASSPPSGSFDEQYF; CDR3 DNA: TGTGCCAGCAGCCCCCCTAGCGGGAGTTTCGACGAGCAGTACTTC
J gene: TRBJ2-5; D gene: TRBD1; V gene: TRBV6-5; CDR3 protein: CASSYGQGQETQYF; CDR3 DNA: TGTGCCAGCAGTTACGGACAGGGGCAAGAGACCCAGTACTTC
J gene: TRBJ2-5; D gene: NA; V gene: TRBV2; CDR3 protein: CASSGTINLIQETQYF; CDR3 DNA: TGTGCCAGCAGTGGAACAATCAATCTTATCCAAGAGACCCAGTACTTC
J gene: TRBJ2-5; D gene: NA; V gene: TRBV5-4; CDR3 protein: CASSLYSEETQYF; CDR3 DNA: TGTGCCAGCAGCTTGTATAGCGAGGAGACCCAGTACTTC
J gene: TRBJ2-3; D gene: TRBD1; V gene: TRBV28; CDR3 protein: CASNSLPRGQGTDTQYF; CDR3 DNA: TGTGCCAGCAACTCACTCCCCAGGGGGCAGGGCACAGATACGCAGTATTTT
J gene: TRBJ1-3; D gene: NA; V gene: TRBV18; CDR3 protein: CASSPPPVGAGNTIYF; CDR3 DNA: TGTGCCAGCTCACCACCGCCCGTCGGAGCTGGAAACACCATATATTTT
J gene: TRBJ2-6; D gene: TRBD1; V gene: TRBV2; CDR3 protein: CASSPDRGRPGANVLTF; CDR3 DNA: TGTGCCAGCAGTCCCGACAGGGGGCGACCTGGGGCCAACGTCCTGACTTTC
J gene: TRBJ2-1; D gene: TRBD2; V gene: TRBV29-1; CDR3 protein: CSVEASGLAASYNEQFF; CDR3 DNA: TGCAGCGTTGAAGCTTCGGGACTAGCGGCCTCCTACAATGAGCAGTTCTTC
J gene: TRBJ2-7; D gene: NA; V gene: TRBV5-4; CDR3 protein: CASSLGGTGQYF; CDR3 DNA: TGTGCCAGCAGCTTAGGCGGGACGGGGCAGTACTTC
J gene: TRBJ2-7; D gene: NA; V gene: TRBV6-5; CDR3 protein: CASSKIAAVYGQCF; CDR3 DNA: TGTGCCAGCAGCAAAATAGCGGCAGTTTACGGGCAGTGCTTC
J gene: TRBJ2-5; D gene: NA; V gene: TRBV27; CDR3 protein: CASSLRRKTAKETQYF; CDR3 DNA: TGTGCCAGCAGTTTACGAAGGAAAACAGCAAAAGAGACCCAGTACTTC
J gene: TRBJ2-7; D gene: NA; V gene: TRBV13; CDR3 protein: CASSLARDSSYEQYF; CDR3 DNA: TGTGCCAGCAGCTTAGCTCGAGACTCATCCTACGAGCAGTACTTC
J gene: TRBJ1-4; D gene: NA; V gene: TRBV27; CDR3 protein: CASSHSSRPYEKLFF; CDR3 DNA: TGTGCCAGCAGTCACAGTTCCCGTCCCTATGAAAAACTGTTTTTT
J gene: TRBJ1-4; D gene: NA; V gene: TRBV23-1; CDR3 protein: CASSVYRDKTNEKLFF; CDR3 DNA: TGCGCCAGCAGCGTGTACCGGGACAAGACTAATGAAAAACTGTTTTTT
J gene: TRBJ2-7; D gene: NA; V gene: TRBV25-1; CDR3 protein: CASSEPGINEQYF; CDR3 DNA: TGTGCCAGCAGTGAACCGGGAATCAACGAGCAGTACTTC
J gene: TRBJ1-4; D gene: TRBD1; V gene: TRBV10-3; CDR3 protein: CAIKGQVGEKLFF; CDR3 DNA: TGTGCCATCAAAGGACAGGTCGGAGAAAAACTGTTTTTT
J gene: TRBJ2-7; D gene: NA; V gene: TRBV5-8; CDR3 protein: CASSLVATRSRYF; CDR3 DNA: TGTGCCAGCAGCTTGGTCGCGACTAGGAGTAGGTACTTC
J gene: TRBJ2-1; D gene: TRBD2; V gene: TRBV5-1; CDR3 protein: CASSFQLAQSGPEQFF; CDR3 DNA: TGCGCCAGCAGCTTCCAACTAGCGCAGTCAGGACCTGAGCAGTTCTTC
J gene: TRBJ2-1; D gene: NA; V gene: TRBV29-1; CDR3 protein: CSVVDRSSGYNEQFF; CDR3 DNA: TGCAGCGTCGTTGACAGGTCTAGCGGTTACAATGAGCAGTTCTTC
J gene: TRBJ2-7; D gene: NA; V gene: TRBV19; CDR3 protein: CASSRGRDIYEQYF; CDR3 DNA: TGTGCCAGTAGCCGGGGACGGGACATATACGAGCAGTACTTC
J gene: TRBJ1-1; D gene: TRBD1; V gene: TRBV27; CDR3 protein: CASSWDSYTEAFF; CDR3 DNA: TGTGCCAGCAGCTGGGACAGCTACACTGAAGCTTTCTTT
J gene: TRBJ1-1; D gene: TRBD1; V gene: TRBV28; CDR3 protein: CASSLRQIDRAKAFF; CDR3 DNA: TGTGCCAGCAGTCTCAGGCAGATAGACAGGGCCAAAGCTTTCTTT
J gene: TRBJ2-7; D gene: NA; V gene: TRBV5-4; CDR3 protein: CASTISQGISVF; CDR3 DNA: TGTGCCAGCACCATTTCCCAGGGGATATCGGTCTTC
J gene: TRBJ2-1; D gene: TRBD2; V gene: TRBV7-2; CDR3 protein: CASSLTRLAGYEQFF; CDR3 DNA: TGTGCCAGCAGCTTAACGAGACTAGCGGGATATGAGCAGTTCTTC
J gene: TRBJ2-7; D gene: NA; V gene: TRBV14; CDR3 protein: CASSPLGGDSYEQYF; CDR3 DNA: TGTGCCAGCAGCCCTTTGGGTGGAGATTCCTACGAGCAGTACTTC
J gene: TRBJ2-3; D gene: NA; V gene: TRBV5-4; CDR3 protein: CASSPEALDTQYF; CDR3 DNA: TGTGCCAGCAGCCCCGAGGCCCTGGATACGCAGTATTTT